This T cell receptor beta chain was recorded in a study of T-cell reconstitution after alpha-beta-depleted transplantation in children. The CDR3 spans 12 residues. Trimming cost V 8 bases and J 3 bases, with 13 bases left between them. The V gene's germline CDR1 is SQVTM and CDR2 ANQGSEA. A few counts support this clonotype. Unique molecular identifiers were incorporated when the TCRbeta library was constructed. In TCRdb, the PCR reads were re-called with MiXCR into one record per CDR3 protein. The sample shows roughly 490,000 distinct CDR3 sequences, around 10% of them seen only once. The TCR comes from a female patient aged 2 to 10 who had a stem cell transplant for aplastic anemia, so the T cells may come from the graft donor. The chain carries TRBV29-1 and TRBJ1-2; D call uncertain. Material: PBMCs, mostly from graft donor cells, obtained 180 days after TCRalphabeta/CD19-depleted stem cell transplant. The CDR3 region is CSHGAGDYGYTF. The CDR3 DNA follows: TGCAGCCACGGTGCGGGAGACTATGGCTACACCTTC.